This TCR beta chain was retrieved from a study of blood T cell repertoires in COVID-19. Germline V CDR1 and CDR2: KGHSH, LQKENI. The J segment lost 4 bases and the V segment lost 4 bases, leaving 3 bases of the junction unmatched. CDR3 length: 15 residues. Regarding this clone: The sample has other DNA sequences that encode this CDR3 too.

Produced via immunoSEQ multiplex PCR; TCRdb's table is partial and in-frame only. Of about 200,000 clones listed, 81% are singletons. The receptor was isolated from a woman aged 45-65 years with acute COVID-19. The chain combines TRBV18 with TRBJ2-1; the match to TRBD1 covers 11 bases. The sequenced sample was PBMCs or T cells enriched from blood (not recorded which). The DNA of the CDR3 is TGTGCCAGCTCACTAGGACAGGGGGCGTACAATGAGCAGTTCTTC. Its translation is CASSLGQGAYNEQFF.